This T cell receptor beta chain was recorded in a study of T-cell memory formation after mild COVID-19. Regarding the study as a whole: Pre-infection memory showed some responding clones, and this suggested that cross-reactive memory joined. Clones from the second wave (peaking day 37) had unconfirmed SARS-CoV-2 specificity.

TCR alpha and TCR beta cDNA libraries with sample barcodes and UMIs came from 5'RACE using constant-segment primers. TCRdb re-called the 5' RACE reads through MiXCR, storing one row per CDR3 protein. Of around 450,000 distinct CDR3 sequences in the sample, about 24% are singletons; the top ten hold roughly 9.7%. CDR3 size: 15 residues. V was pared by 3 bases and J by 5 bases, with 8 bases of the junction left unmatched. CDR1 and CDR2 (germline): SEHNR, FQNEAQ (reference sequence). Notes on this clonotype: Its cognate antigen is unknown.

The chain carries TRBV7-9 and TRBJ2-5; 8 bases agree with TRBD1. The sequence came from an adult woman who had mild COVID-19 (a few samples of this study predate the infection). Cell type and time point are not known. The sequencing sample was made of PBMCs or a T cell subset sorted from them (not recorded which). CDR3 sequence (DNA): TGTGCCAGCAGCTTGTCCAGGGGGCCTGAGGAGACCCAGTACTTC. Residues: CASSLSRGPEETQYF.